This TCR beta chain appears in the sequencing data of a study of glioma-infiltrating T cells. Regarding the study as a whole: Shared blood CDR3 signature motifs marked patients with low tissue-blood divergence. Very few CDR3 sequences were shared between tissue and blood. Above-expected tissue-blood divergence occurred in all gliomas, most in low-grade ones.

The CDR3 is 16 amino acids. V lost 2 bases and J 2 bases, leaving 13 bases between the germline ends. The germline V gene encodes CDR1 MDHEN and CDR2 SYDVKM. This clonotype was picked up a small number of times. What it binds is unknown. Using RNA template, CDR3s of TCR alpha and beta were amplified with iRepertoire arm-PCR. Each CDR3 protein is one row after TCRdb ran MiXCR on the multiplex PCR reads. The repertoire holds 300,000 to 450,000 distinct CDR3 sequences, 35% to 45% seen once, with around 12% in the top ten. The chain couples TRBV28 to TRBJ1-5; D may be TRBD1 (5 bases). This clonotype was obtained from a human donor with low-grade glioma or glioblastoma, undergoing nonglioma brain surgery, or in good health (not recorded which). The specimen was glioma tissue, nonneoplastic brain tissue, or PBMCs (not recorded which). The CDR3 region has the DNA TGTGCCAGCAGTTTAAGCAGAGGGGCACGCAATCAGCCCCAGCATTTT. Its translation: CASSLSRGARNQPQHF.